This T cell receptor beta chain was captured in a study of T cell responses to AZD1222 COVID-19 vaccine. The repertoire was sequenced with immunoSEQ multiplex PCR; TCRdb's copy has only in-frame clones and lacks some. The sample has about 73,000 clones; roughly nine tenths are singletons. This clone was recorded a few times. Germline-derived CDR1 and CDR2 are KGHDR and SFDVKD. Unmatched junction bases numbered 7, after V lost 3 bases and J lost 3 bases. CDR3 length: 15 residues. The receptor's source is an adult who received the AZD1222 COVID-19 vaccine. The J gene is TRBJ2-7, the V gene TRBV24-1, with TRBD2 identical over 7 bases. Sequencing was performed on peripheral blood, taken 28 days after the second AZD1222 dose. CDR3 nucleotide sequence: TGTGCCACCAGTGATGGCGGGACTATACACTACGAGCAGTACTTC. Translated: CATSDGGTIHYEQYF.